Listed below are T cell receptor beta chains from one sample, sequenced in a study of OX40 agonist ivuxolimab in advanced cancers. Sequencing was performed with immunoSEQ multiplex PCR; in TCRdb, only in-frame clones are kept and a portion is missing. Of 77,000 or so clones listed, roughly 86% are singletons. The source was CD4+ or CD8+ T cells sorted from blood, collected in a trial of the OX40 agonist ivuxolimab. The receptors derive from an adult with an advanced solid tumor such as melanoma, head and neck, liver or kidney cancer. The CDR3 runs from the conserved cysteine through the conserved F or W. A D gene is named only where the DNA matches it firmly. Only part of the rows carry a size: once, few, many, or a class if the clone is expanded.

D gene: .; V gene: TRBV30; clone size: .; J gene: TRBJ1-3; CDR3 DNA: TGTGCCTGGAAAGAAAACACCATATATTTT; CDR3 protein: CAWKENTIYF
D gene: .; V gene: TRBV6-5; clone size: few; J gene: TRBJ1-3; CDR3 DNA: TGTGCCAGCGGGGGCGGGTGGGGAAACACCATATATTTT; CDR3 protein: CASGGGWGNTIYF
D gene: TRBD2; V gene: TRBV28; clone size: once; J gene: TRBJ2-7; CDR3 DNA: TGTGCCAGCATTCTAGCGGGTCAATTTGGGGAGCAGTACTTC; CDR3 protein: CASILAGQFGEQYF
D gene: TRBD1; V gene: TRBV7-6; clone size: .; J gene: TRBJ1-5; CDR3 DNA: TGTGCCAGCAGCGAACAGGGGACCCGGAATCAGCCCCAGCATTTT; CDR3 protein: CASSEQGTRNQPQHF
D gene: TRBD2; V gene: TRBV28; clone size: .; J gene: TRBJ2-5; CDR3 DNA: TGTGCCAGCAGTTTATCCCAGCGGGGGGGGGAGACCCAGTACTTC; CDR3 protein: CASSLSQRGGETQYF
D gene: .; V gene: TRBV18; clone size: .; J gene: TRBJ1-4; CDR3 DNA: TGTGCCAGCTCTCCACCGACGGGGGGGGAAGAAAAACTGTTTTTT; CDR3 protein: CASSPPTGGEEKLFF
D gene: TRBD1; V gene: TRBV10-3; clone size: .; J gene: TRBJ1-2; CDR3 DNA: TGTGCCATCAGGGAACAGGGGGGCTATGGCTACACCTTC; CDR3 protein: CAIREQGGYGYTF
D gene: .; V gene: TRBV14; clone size: .; J gene: TRBJ2-1; CDR3 DNA: TGTGCCAGCAGCCAAGTAGGAGGATACCAACAGTTCTTC; CDR3 protein: CASSQVGGYQQFF
D gene: .; V gene: TRBV28; clone size: .; J gene: TRBJ1-5; CDR3 DNA: TGTGCCAGCAGTTTGGAAAGGGGCCAGCCCCAGCATTTT; CDR3 protein: CASSLERGQPQHF
D gene: TRBD2; V gene: TRBV5-1; clone size: .; J gene: TRBJ2-3; CDR3 DNA: TGCGCCAGCAGCTTGACTAGCGGGGGACTCACAGATACGCAGTATTTT; CDR3 protein: CASSLTSGGLTDTQYF
D gene: TRBD2; V gene: TRBV5-1; clone size: once; J gene: TRBJ2-3; CDR3 DNA: TGCGCCAGCAGCTCGGGGACTAGCGGCGGGGATACGCAGTATTTT; CDR3 protein: CASSSGTSGGDTQYF
D gene: .; V gene: TRBV7-9; clone size: .; J gene: TRBJ2-7; CDR3 DNA: TGTGCCAGCAGCTTACAGGGTGGGTCTAAGACCTACTCCTACGAGCAGTACTTC; CDR3 protein: CASSLQGGSKTYSYEQYF
D gene: .; V gene: TRBV29-1; clone size: .; J gene: TRBJ2-1; CDR3 DNA: TGCAGCGTTGGAGTACGACAAAAGGGCAATGAGCAGTTCTTC; CDR3 protein: CSVGVRQKGNEQFF
D gene: .; V gene: TRBV28; clone size: few; J gene: TRBJ1-5; CDR3 DNA: TGTGCCAGCACGGTCGGGGGGGGTTATAGCAATCAGCCCCAGCATTTT; CDR3 protein: CASTVGGGYSNQPQHF
D gene: TRBD1; V gene: TRBV28; clone size: .; J gene: TRBJ1-2; CDR3 DNA: TGTGCCAGCCGGACAGGGGTGAATTATGGCTACACCTTC; CDR3 protein: CASRTGVNYGYTF
D gene: .; V gene: TRBV11-2; clone size: once; J gene: TRBJ2-5; CDR3 DNA: TGTGCCAGCAGCCCATCGGTGGAGACCCAGTACTTC; CDR3 protein: CASSPSVETQYF
D gene: TRBD1; V gene: TRBV27; clone size: .; J gene: TRBJ1-1; CDR3 DNA: TGTGCCAGCAGTCTTCGGACAGGGTATGGGAACACTGAAGCTTTCTTT; CDR3 protein: CASSLRTGYGNTEAFF
D gene: .; V gene: TRBV7-2; clone size: .; J gene: TRBJ2-5; CDR3 DNA: TGTGCCAGCAGCTATAGGGATCAAGAGACCCAGTACTTC; CDR3 protein: CASSYRDQETQYF
D gene: TRBD1; V gene: TRBV2; clone size: .; J gene: TRBJ2-2; CDR3 DNA: TGTGCCAGCAGGATGTTGACAGGGGTCACCGGGGAGCTGTTTTTT; CDR3 protein: CASRMLTGVTGELFF
D gene: .; V gene: TRBV6-1; clone size: .; J gene: TRBJ1-1; CDR3 DNA: TGTGCCAGCAGTGAAAGGACGCCGGACACTGAAGCTTTCTTT; CDR3 protein: CASSERTPDTEAFF
D gene: .; V gene: TRBV4-1; clone size: .; J gene: TRBJ2-5; CDR3 DNA: TGCGCCAGCAGCCAAGATCCCCGGGGGGCCTCATCTCAAGAGACCCAGTACTTC; CDR3 protein: CASSQDPRGASSQETQYF
D gene: TRBD1; V gene: TRBV5-3; clone size: .; J gene: TRBJ1-4; CDR3 DNA: TGTGCCAGAAGCTTTGAACCGGGACAGATACTTACTAATGAAAAACTGTTTTTT; CDR3 protein: CARSFEPGQILTNEKLFF
D gene: .; V gene: TRBV14; clone size: .; J gene: TRBJ2-1; CDR3 DNA: TGTGCCAGCAGCCCCCGGTGGAATGAGCAGTTCTTC; CDR3 protein: CASSPRWNEQFF
D gene: TRBD1; V gene: TRBV18; clone size: .; J gene: TRBJ1-2; CDR3 DNA: TGTGCCAGCAGCTCATCCGAGGGGGCGGATGGCTACACCTTC; CDR3 protein: CASSSSEGADGYTF
D gene: .; V gene: TRBV7-2; clone size: .; J gene: TRBJ1-2; CDR3 DNA: TGTGCCAGCAGCTTTCATCGGGGCTACACCTTC; CDR3 protein: CASSFHRGYTF
D gene: .; V gene: TRBV4-1; clone size: .; J gene: TRBJ2-7; CDR3 DNA: TGCGCCAGCAGCCCCCCAGGCGGCTCCTACGAGCAGTACTTC; CDR3 protein: CASSPPGGSYEQYF
D gene: .; V gene: TRBV30; clone size: .; J gene: TRBJ1-6; CDR3 DNA: TGTGCCTGGAGCGGGGCCCGGGGTCAGGGTAATTCACCCCTCCACTTT; CDR3 protein: CAWSGARGQGNSPLHF
D gene: TRBD1; V gene: TRBV7-3; clone size: .; J gene: TRBJ1-2; CDR3 DNA: TGTGCCAGCAGCTTAAGGCAGGGGGCAGGTGGCTACACCTTC; CDR3 protein: CASSLRQGAGGYTF
D gene: .; V gene: TRBV19; clone size: .; J gene: TRBJ1-1; CDR3 DNA: TGTGCCACTGCACGGGGGTCGAACACTGAAGCTTTCTTT; CDR3 protein: CATARGSNTEAFF
D gene: TRBD1; V gene: TRBV18; clone size: .; J gene: TRBJ2-7; CDR3 DNA: TGTGCCAGCTCACGTGACAGGGGGCCCTACGAGCAGTACTTC; CDR3 protein: CASSRDRGPYEQYF
D gene: .; V gene: TRBV7-3; clone size: .; J gene: TRBJ2-2; CDR3 DNA: TGTGCCAGCAGCTTAAGTCCCCGCGGGGAGCTGTTTTTT; CDR3 protein: CASSLSPRGELFF
D gene: .; V gene: TRBV7-8; clone size: .; J gene: TRBJ1-2; CDR3 DNA: TGTGCCAGCAGCTTATCGGCAGGGCAAAGGGACTATGGCTACACCTTC; CDR3 protein: CASSLSAGQRDYGYTF
D gene: TRBD1; V gene: TRBV5-4; clone size: .; J gene: TRBJ1-6; CDR3 DNA: TGTGCCAGCAGCTTATTCGACAGGGATAATTCACCCCTCCACTTT; CDR3 protein: CASSLFDRDNSPLHF
D gene: TRBD1; V gene: TRBV28; clone size: .; J gene: TRBJ2-3; CDR3 DNA: TGTGCCAGCAGTTTACAGGGGGTTAAAGATACGCAGTATTTT; CDR3 protein: CASSLQGVKDTQYF
D gene: TRBD1; V gene: TRBV2; clone size: .; J gene: TRBJ2-1; CDR3 DNA: TGTGCCAGCAACCGGGACAGCCGCAATGAGCAGTTCTTC; CDR3 protein: CASNRDSRNEQFF
D gene: .; V gene: TRBV5-1; clone size: .; J gene: TRBJ2-3; CDR3 DNA: TGCGCCAGCAGCTCACAGGGAGGGATGGGCACAGATACGCAGTATTTT; CDR3 protein: CASSSQGGMGTDTQYF
D gene: .; V gene: TRBV7-2; clone size: .; J gene: TRBJ1-2; CDR3 DNA: TGTGCCAGCAGTTCAGGACAGTCCAACTATGGCTACACCTTC; CDR3 protein: CASSSGQSNYGYTF
D gene: .; V gene: TRBV7-2; clone size: .; J gene: TRBJ2-5; CDR3 DNA: TGTGCCAGCAGCCCAGGAGATCTTTCAACTAGGGAGACCCAGTACTTC; CDR3 protein: CASSPGDLSTRETQYF
D gene: .; V gene: TRBV11-3; clone size: .; J gene: TRBJ2-3; CDR3 DNA: TGTGCCAGCAGCTCTTCGAGGCAGGGCACTCCTCCTAGCACAGATACGCAGTATTTT; CDR3 protein: CASSSSRQGTPPSTDTQYF
D gene: .; V gene: TRBV6-1; clone size: once; J gene: TRBJ2-1; CDR3 DNA: TGTGCCAGCAGGAGTTTTACCGGGACAGAGCAGTTCTTC; CDR3 protein: CASRSFTGTEQFF